Below, 5 T cell receptor beta chains from the same sample are listed, as sequenced in a study of T cell repertoires in cytomegalovirus infection. TCRdb re-called the reads through MiXCR, storing one row per CDR3 protein. The sample yields 900,000 to 950,000 distinct CDR3 sequences, 30% to 40% seen once. Antigen specificity for these receptors is unknown. The sample in question was cultured CD8+ T cells from PBMCs, obtained from culture after CMV antigen stimulation. The receptors were gathered from a human donor in good health (CMV status not recorded). Some clones in this sample may be carry-over from other donors' samples.

This clonotype was seen more than once but under ten times. The V and J genes are TRBV2 and TRBJ2-1, with D perhaps matching TRBD2 (5 bases). Germline CDR1 reads SNHLY; CDR2 reads FYNNEI. CDR3 size: 12 residues. Deletions cut 7 bases from V and 7 bases from J, with 11 bases between. Here the CDR3 DNA reads TGTGCCAGCATCCGGGGAGCGAATGAGCAGTTCTTC. This codes for CASIRGANEQFF.

This chain links TRBV7-6 with TRBJ2-1; TRBD2 might be the D (6 bases). With 11 bases removed from V and 2 bases from J, the gap between germline ends came to 16 bases. The CDR3 consists of 14 residues. Germline V gives CDR1 SGHVS, CDR2 FNYEAQ. This CDR3 reads CAGRGGTTYNEQFF. CDR3 nucleotides: TGTGCCGGAAGAGGCGGGACCACCTACAATGAGCAGTTCTTC.

This clonotype turned up a few times. V and J are TRBV18 and TRBJ2-4; D possibly matches TRBD1 or TRBD2 (5 bases each). From germline, CDR1 is KGHSH and CDR2 LQKENI. With 2 bases removed from V and 5 bases from J, the gap between germline ends came to 7 bases. CDR3 length equals 13 residues. As DNA, the CDR3 is TGTGCCAGCTCACCAGGGGACCAAAACATTCAGTACTTC. Translated, it gives CASSPGDQNIQYF.

The V and J genes are TRBV27 and TRBJ1-1; 7 positions agree with TRBD1. In germline, CDR1 is MNHEY, CDR2 SMNVEV (reference sequence). The V and J ends lost 8 bases and 0 bases, in that order; junction bases with no gene match: 6. The CDR3 is 14 amino acids. CDR3 DNA: TGTGCCAGCCACCTCAGGGGGTTGAACACTGAAGCTTTCTTT. Its translation: CASHLRGLNTEAFF.

This clonotype was seen at least ten times. The chain has TRBV6-1 and TRBJ2-7; the D call may be TRBD1 or TRBD2 (5 bases each). There are 13 residues in the CDR3. Trimming left V 1 base short and J 6 bases short, with 10 bases between. The germline CDR1 and CDR2 sequences are MNHNS and SASEGT. The CDR3 protein is CASSEVSGLEQYV. CDR3 sequence (DNA): TGTGCCAGCAGTGAAGTGTCGGGGCTCGAGCAGTACGTC.